This T cell receptor beta chain came from a study of blood T cell repertoires in COVID-19. Germline-derived CDR1 and CDR2 are LGHNA and YNFKEQ. V lost 1 base to trimming and J lost 3 bases; unmatched junction nucleotides: 9. The CDR3 is 16 amino acids. The repertoire was sequenced with immunoSEQ multiplex PCR; TCRdb's copy has only in-frame clones and lacks some. Here the sample spans around 700,000 clones, 85% to 90% being singletons. The rearrangement uses TRBV4-2 and TRBJ2-7; TRBD1 matches 7 bases. The source material was peripheral blood. The clonotype originates from a woman in her late teens or twenties with acute or convalescent COVID-19. The CDR3 reads CASSQGTGAIVYEQYF. The CDR3 coding sequence is TGTGCCAGCAGCCAAGGAACAGGGGCGATTGTCTACGAGCAGTACTTC.